This TCR beta chain was found in a study of beta chain features in type 1 diabetes. Study-level information: The number of sorted cells examined across all samples was under 130,000,000. General study points: In every one of the four CD4+ subsets, TCRB CDR3s were moderately but significantly shorter in Type 1 diabetes patients.

The CDR3 sequence is 14 residues long. Germline values: CDR1 SGHTA, CDR2 FQGTGA. V was trimmed by 3 bases and J by 2 bases, leaving 9 bases between them. Of the isolated RNA, all was reverse transcribed, and so the sequenced material was expressed TCRB transcripts. Sequencing was performed with immunoSEQ multiplex PCR; in TCRdb, only in-frame clones are kept and a portion is missing. This table holds roughly 160,000 clones, approximately 7.8% found once. This clone was seen ten or more times. Its antigen is currently unknown. Input material: central memory CD4+ T cells from blood. The V and J genes are TRBV7-3 and TRBJ2-3; a weak D match, TRBD2 (6 bases). This receptor was obtained from a woman aged 40 to 55 with type 1 diabetes. The DNA of the CDR3 is TGTGCCAGCAGCTTGGGACTTTCCACAGATACGCAGTATTTT. It yields the protein CASSLGLSTDTQYF.